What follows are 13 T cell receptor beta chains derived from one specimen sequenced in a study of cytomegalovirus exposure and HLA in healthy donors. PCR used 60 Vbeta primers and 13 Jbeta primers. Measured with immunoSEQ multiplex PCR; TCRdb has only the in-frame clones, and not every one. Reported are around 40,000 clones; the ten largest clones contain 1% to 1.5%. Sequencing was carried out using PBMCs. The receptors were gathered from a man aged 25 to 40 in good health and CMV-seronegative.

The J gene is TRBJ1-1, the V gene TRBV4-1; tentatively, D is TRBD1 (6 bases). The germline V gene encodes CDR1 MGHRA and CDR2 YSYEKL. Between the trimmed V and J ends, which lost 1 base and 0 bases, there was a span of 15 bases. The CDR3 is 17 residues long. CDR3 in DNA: TGCGCCAGCAGCCAAGTGGGGACACCTCTTCTGAACACTGAAGCTTTCTTT. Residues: CASSQVGTPLLNTEAFF.

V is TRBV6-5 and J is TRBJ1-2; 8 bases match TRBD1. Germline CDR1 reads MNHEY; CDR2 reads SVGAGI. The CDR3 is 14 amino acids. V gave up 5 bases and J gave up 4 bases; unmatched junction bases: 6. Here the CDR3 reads CASSEGTGVYGYTF. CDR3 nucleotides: TGTGCCAGCAGTGAGGGGACAGGAGTCTATGGCTACACCTTC.

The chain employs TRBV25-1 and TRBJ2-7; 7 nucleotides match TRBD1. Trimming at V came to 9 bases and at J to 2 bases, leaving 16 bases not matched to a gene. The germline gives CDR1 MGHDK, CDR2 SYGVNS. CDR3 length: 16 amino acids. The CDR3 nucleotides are TGTGCCAGTCAAGGACATCACCGGGACAGCACCTACGAGCAGTACTTC. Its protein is CASQGHHRDSTYEQYF.

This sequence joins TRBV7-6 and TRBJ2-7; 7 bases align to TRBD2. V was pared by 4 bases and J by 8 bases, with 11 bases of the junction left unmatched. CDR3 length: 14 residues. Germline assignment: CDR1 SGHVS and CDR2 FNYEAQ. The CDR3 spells CASSSLRDYGKQYF. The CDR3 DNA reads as TGTGCCAGCAGCTCCCTCCGGGACTATGGGAAGCAGTACTTC.

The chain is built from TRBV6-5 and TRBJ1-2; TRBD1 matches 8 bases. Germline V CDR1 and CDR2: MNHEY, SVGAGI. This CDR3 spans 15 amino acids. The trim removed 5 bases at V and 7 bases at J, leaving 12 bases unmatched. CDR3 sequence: CASSPPGRGRGGYTF. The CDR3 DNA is TGTGCCAGCAGTCCCCCCGGCAGGGGGCGAGGTGGCTACACCTTC.

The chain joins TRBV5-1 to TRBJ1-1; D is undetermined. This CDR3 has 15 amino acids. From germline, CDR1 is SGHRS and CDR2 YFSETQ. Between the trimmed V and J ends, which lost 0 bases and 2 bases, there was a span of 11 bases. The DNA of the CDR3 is TGCGCCAGCAGCTTGGATGGCAGAAGTAACACTGAAGCTTTCTTT. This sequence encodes CASSLDGRSNTEAFF. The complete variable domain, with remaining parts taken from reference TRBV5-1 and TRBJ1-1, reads KAGVTQTPRYLIKTRGQQVTLSCSPISGHRSVSWYQQTPGQGLQFLFEYFSETQRNKGNFPGRFSGRQFSNSRSEMNVSTLELGDSALYLCASSLDGRSNTEAFFGQGTRLTVV.

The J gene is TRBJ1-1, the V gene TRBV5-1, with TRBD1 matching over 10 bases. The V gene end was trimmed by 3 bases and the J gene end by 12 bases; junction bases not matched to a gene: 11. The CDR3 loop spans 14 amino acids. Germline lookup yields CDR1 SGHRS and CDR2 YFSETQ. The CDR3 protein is CASSWIPGQGITFF. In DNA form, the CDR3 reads TGCGCCAGCAGCTGGATTCCGGGACAGGGGATAACTTTCTTT.

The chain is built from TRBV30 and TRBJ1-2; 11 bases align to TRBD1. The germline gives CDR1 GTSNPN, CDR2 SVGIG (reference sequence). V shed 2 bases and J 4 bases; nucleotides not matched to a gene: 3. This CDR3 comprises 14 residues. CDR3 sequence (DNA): TGTGCCTGGAGTCGGGACAGGGGGACCTATGGCTACACCTTC. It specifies CAWSRDRGTYGYTF. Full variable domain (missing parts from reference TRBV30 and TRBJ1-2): SQTIHQWPATLVQPVGSPLSLECTVEGTSNPNLYWYRQAAGRGLQLLFYSVGIGQISSEVPQNLSASRPQDRQFILSSKKLLLSDSGFYLCAWSRDRGTYGYTFGSGTRLTVV.

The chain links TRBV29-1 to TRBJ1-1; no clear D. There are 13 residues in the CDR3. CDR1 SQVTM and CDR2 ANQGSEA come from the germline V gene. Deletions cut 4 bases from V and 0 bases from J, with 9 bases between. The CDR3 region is CSVGPPVNTEAFF. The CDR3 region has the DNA TGCAGCGTTGGCCCCCCAGTGAACACTGAAGCTTTCTTT.

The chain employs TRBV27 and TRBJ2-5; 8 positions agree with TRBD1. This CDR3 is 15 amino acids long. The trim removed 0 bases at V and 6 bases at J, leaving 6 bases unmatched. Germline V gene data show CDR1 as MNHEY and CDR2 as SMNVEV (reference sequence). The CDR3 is CASSLSSGGLKTQYF. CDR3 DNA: TGTGCCAGCAGTTTATCATCAGGGGGCCTAAAGACCCAGTACTTC.

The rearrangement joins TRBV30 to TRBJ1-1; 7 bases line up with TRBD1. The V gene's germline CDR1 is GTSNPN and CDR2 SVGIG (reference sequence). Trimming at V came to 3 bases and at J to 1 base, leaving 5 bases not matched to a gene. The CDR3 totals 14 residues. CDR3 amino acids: CAWSRQGPNTEAFF. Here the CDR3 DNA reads TGTGCCTGGAGCCGACAGGGCCCGAACACTGAAGCTTTCTTT.

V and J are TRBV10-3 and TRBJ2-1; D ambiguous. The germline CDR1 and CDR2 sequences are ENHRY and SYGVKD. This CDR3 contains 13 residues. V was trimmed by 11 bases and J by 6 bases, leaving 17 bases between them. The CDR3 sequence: CASIPRNGNEQFF. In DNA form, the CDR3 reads TGTGCCTCCATCCCTAGAAATGGCAATGAGCAGTTCTTC.

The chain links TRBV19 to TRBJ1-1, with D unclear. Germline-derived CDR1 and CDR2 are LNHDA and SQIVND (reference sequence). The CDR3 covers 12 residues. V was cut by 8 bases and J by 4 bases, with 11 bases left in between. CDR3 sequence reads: CASLGGATEAFF. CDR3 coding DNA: TGTGCCAGTTTGGGTGGAGCCACTGAAGCTTTCTTT. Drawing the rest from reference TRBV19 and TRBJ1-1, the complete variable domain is DGGITQSPKYLFRKEGQNVTLSCEQNLNHDAMYWYRQDPGQGLRLIYYSQIVNDFQKGDIAEGYSVSREKKESFPLTVTSAQKNPTAFYLCASLGGATEAFFGQGTRLTVV.